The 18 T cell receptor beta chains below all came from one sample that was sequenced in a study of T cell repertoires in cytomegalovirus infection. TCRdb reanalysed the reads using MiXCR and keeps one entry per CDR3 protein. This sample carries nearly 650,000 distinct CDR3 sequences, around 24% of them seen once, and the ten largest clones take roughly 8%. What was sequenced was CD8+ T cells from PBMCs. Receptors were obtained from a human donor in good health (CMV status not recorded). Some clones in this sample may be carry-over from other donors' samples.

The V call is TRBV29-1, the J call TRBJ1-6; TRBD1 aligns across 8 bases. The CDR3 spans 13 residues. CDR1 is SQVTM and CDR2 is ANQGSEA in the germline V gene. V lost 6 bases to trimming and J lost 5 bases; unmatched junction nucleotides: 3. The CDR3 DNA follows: TGCAGCGTAGAGACAGGGGATAATTCACCCCTCCACTTT. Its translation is CSVETGDNSPLHF.

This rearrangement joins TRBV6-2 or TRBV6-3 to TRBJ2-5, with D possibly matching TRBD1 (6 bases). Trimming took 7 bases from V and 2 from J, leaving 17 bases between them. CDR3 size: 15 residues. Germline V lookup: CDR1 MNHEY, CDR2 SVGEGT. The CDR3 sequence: CASTKQGWGQETQYF. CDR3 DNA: TGTGCCAGCACAAAGCAGGGGTGGGGTCAAGAGACCCAGTACTTC.

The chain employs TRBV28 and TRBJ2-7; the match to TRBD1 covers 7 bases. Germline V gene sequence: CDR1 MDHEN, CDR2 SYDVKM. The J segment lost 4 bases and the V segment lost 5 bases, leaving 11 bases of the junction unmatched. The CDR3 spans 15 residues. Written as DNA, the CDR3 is TGTGCCAGCAGTCGTAGGGACAGTGGGTGGTACGAGCAGTACGTC. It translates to CASSRRDSGWYEQYV.

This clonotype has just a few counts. Here the CDR3 reads CASSYSGVGEETQYF. The CDR3 DNA reads TGTGCCAGCAGTTACTCGGGGGTTGGTGAAGAGACCCAGTACTTC. The chain recombines TRBV6-5 with TRBJ2-5; D is possibly TRBD1 or TRBD2 (5 bases each). This CDR3 region has 15 residues. V dropped 0 bases and J dropped 3 bases, with 11 bases sitting between them. CDR1 MNHEY and CDR2 SVGAGI come from the germline V gene.

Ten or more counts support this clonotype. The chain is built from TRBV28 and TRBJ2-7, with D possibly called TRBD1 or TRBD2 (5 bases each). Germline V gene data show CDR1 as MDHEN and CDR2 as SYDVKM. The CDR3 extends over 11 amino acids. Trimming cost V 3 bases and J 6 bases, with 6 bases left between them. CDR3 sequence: CASSFGTEQYV. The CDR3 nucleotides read TGTGCCAGCAGTTTCGGGACCGAGCAGTACGTC.

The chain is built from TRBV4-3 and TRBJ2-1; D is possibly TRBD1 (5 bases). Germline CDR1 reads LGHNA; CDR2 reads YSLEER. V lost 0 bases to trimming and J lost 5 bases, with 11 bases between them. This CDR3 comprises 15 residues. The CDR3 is CASSQDSGPDNEQFF. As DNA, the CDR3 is TGCGCCAGCAGCCAAGATTCAGGGCCGGACAATGAGCAGTTCTTC.

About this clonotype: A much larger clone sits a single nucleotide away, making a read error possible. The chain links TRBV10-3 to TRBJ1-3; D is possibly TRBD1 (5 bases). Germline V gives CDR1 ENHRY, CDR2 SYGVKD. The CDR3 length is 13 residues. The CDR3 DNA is TGTGTCATCGGGGGAAACTCTGGAAACACCATATATTTT. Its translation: CVIGGNSGNTIYF.

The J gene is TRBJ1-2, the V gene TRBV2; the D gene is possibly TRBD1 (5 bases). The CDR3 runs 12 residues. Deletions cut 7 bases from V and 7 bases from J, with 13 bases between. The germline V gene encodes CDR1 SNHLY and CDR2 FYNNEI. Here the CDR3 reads CASTVQGTGYTF. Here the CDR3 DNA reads TGTGCCAGCACAGTCCAGGGAACTGGCTACACCTTC.

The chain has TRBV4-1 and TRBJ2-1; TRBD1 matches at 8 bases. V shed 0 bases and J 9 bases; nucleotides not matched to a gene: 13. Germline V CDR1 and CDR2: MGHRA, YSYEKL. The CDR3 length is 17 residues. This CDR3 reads CASSQEGGWSRGLEQFF. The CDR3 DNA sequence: TGCGCCAGCAGCCAAGAAGGAGGGTGGAGCAGGGGGCTTGAGCAGTTCTTC.

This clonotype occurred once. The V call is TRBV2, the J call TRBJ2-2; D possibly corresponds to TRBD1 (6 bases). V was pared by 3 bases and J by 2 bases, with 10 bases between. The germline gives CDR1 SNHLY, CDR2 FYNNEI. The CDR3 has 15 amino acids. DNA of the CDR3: TGTGCCAGCAGTGATCTACAGGGAAACACCGGGGAGCTGTTTTTT. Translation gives CASSDLQGNTGELFF.

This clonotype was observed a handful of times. CDR3 in DNA: TGTGCCACCAGTGACTCCCGGGCGGACCTAACCTACAATGAGCAGTTCTTC. It translates to CATSDSRADLTYNEQFF. J is TRBJ2-1 and V is TRBV24-1; D gene ambiguous. Trimming removed 4 bases from V and 2 bases from J, with 17 bases in between. The CDR3 length is 17 residues. The V gene's germline CDR1 is KGHDR and CDR2 SFDVKD.

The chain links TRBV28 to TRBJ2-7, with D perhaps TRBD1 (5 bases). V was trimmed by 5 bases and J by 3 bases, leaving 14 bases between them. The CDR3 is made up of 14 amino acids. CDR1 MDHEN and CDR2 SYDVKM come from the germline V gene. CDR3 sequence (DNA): TGTGCCAGCAGTCTTAGGTCGGACAACTACGAGCAGTACGTC. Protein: CASSLRSDNYEQYV.

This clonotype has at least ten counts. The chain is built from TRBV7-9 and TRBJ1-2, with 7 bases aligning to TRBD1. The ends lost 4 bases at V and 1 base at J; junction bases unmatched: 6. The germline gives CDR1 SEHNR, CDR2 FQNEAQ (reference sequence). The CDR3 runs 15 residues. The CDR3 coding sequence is TGTGCCAGCAGCTCGCCCCGACAGGGTAACTATGGCTACACCTTC. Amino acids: CASSSPRQGNYGYTF.

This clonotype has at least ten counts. CDR3 region: CASSIGGGGSYNEQFF. DNA of the CDR3: TGTGCCAGTAGTATTGGTGGGGGGGGATCCTACAATGAGCAGTTCTTC. The rearrangement joins TRBV19 to TRBJ2-1; TRBD2 matches 7 bases. The CDR3 length is 16 residues. The junction had 6 bases not matched to a gene; V was cut back by 3 bases and J by 1 base. Looked up from germline, CDR1 is LNHDA and CDR2 is SQIVND (reference sequence).

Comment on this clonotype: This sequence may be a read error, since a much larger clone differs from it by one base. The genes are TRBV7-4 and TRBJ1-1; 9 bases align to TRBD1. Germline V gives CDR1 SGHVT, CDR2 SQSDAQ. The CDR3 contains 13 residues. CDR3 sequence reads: CANSLDRGDEAFF. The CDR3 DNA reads TGTGCCAACAGCTTAGACAGGGGGGATGAAGCTTTCTTT.

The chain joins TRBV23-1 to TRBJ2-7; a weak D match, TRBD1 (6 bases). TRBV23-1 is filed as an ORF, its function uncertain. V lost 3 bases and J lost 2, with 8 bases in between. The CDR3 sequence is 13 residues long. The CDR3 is CASSHGTPYEQYF. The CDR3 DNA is TGCGCCAGCAGTCATGGGACACCCTACGAGCAGTACTTC.

CDR3 coding DNA: TGTGCCAGCAGTTCGCCTGGACTAGCGGGGGACCAAGAGACCCAGTACTTC. Protein: CASSSPGLAGDQETQYF. V usage is TRBV27 and J usage is TRBJ2-5; TRBD2 matches at 13 bases. The germline gives CDR1 MNHEY, CDR2 SMNVEV (reference sequence). J lost 0 bases, V lost 4 bases, and 5 bases had no gene match. The CDR3 is made up of 17 amino acids.

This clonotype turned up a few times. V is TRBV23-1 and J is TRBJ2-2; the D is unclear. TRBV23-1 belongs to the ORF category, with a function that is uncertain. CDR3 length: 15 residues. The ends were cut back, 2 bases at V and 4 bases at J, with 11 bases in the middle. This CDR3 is CASSQERITTGELFF. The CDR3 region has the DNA TGCGCCAGCAGTCAAGAACGGATCACCACCGGGGAGCTGTTTTTT.